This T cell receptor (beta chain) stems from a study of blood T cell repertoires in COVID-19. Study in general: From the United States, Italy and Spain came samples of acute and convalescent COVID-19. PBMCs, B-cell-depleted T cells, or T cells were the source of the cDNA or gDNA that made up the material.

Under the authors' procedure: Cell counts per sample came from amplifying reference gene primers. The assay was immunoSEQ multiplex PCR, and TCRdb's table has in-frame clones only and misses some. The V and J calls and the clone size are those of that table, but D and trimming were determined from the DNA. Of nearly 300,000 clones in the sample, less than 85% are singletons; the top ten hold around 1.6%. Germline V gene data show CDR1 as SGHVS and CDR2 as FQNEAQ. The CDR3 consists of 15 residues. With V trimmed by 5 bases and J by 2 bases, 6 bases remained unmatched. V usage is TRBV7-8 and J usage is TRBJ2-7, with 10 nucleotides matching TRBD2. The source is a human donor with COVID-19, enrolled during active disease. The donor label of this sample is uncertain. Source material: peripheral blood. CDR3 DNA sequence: TGTGCCAGCAGCCGAACTAGCGGGGAAACCTACGAGCAGTACTTC. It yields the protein CASSRTSGETYEQYF.